A selection of T cell receptor beta chains follows, all from one sample in a study of beta chain features in type 1 diabetes. TCRdb's table, derived via immunoSEQ multiplex PCR, lists solely in-frame clones and lacks some. Among nearly 250,000 clones, roughly 13% were seen once, and the ten largest hold more than 0.02%. Sequencing was done on a sample of naive CD4+ T cells from blood. The source of these receptors is a middle-aged woman in good health. Both conserved end residues are part of each CDR3. Each record gives: CDR3 length, V gene, clone size, J gene, D gene, CDR3 protein, CDR3 DNA. D genes are given only for firm matches. A row's size may be missing; if present it is once, few, many or a size class.

len: 11; v_gene: TRBV10-2; abundance: few; j_gene: TRBJ2-1; d_gene: -; CDR3aa: CASQGGNEQFF; CDR3nt: TGCGCCAGCCAAGGCGGCAATGAGCAGTTCTTC
len: 15; v_gene: TRBV7-9; abundance: -; j_gene: TRBJ1-1; d_gene: -; CDR3aa: CASSPDRNWNTEAFF; CDR3nt: TGTGCCAGCAGCCCAGACAGAAATTGGAACACTGAAGCTTTCTTT
len: 15; v_gene: TRBV2; abundance: few; j_gene: TRBJ2-1; d_gene: TRBD2; CDR3aa: CASITTRRGGGEQFF; CDR3nt: TGTGCCAGCATTACTACCCGTCGTGGGGGGGGTGAGCAGTTCTTC
len: 16; v_gene: TRBV19; abundance: few; j_gene: TRBJ2-1; d_gene: TRBD1; CDR3aa: CASTQIPGQGSNEQFF; CDR3nt: TGTGCCAGTACCCAGATACCGGGACAGGGATCCAATGAGCAGTTCTTC
len: 13; v_gene: TRBV7-2; abundance: -; j_gene: TRBJ2-5; d_gene: -; CDR3aa: CASSYQGRETQYF; CDR3nt: TGTGCCAGCAGCTACCAGGGAAGAGAGACCCAGTACTTC
len: 15; v_gene: TRBV2; abundance: few; j_gene: TRBJ1-5; d_gene: -; CDR3aa: CASSGQLYSNQPQHF; CDR3nt: TGTGCCAGCAGTGGACAGTTGTATAGCAATCAGCCCCAGCATTTT
len: 11; v_gene: TRBV20-1; abundance: -; j_gene: TRBJ2-7; d_gene: TRBD1; CDR3aa: CSAGQGGEQYF; CDR3nt: TGCAGTGCGGGACAGGGAGGCGAGCAGTACTTC
len: 14; v_gene: TRBV11-2; abundance: few; j_gene: TRBJ1-2; d_gene: -; CDR3aa: CASSRSRVNAGYTF; CDR3nt: TGTGCCAGCAGCCGGTCTCGGGTTAACGCTGGCTACACCTTC
len: 14; v_gene: TRBV2; abundance: -; j_gene: TRBJ2-3; d_gene: TRBD1; CDR3aa: CASQSQGATDTQYF; CDR3nt: TGTGCCAGCCAAAGTCAGGGGGCCACAGATACGCAGTATTTT
len: 15; v_gene: TRBV6-1; abundance: few; j_gene: TRBJ1-2; d_gene: -; CDR3aa: CASSEWELRGYGYTF; CDR3nt: TGTGCCAGCAGTGAATGGGAGCTAAGAGGCTATGGCTACACCTTC
len: 16; v_gene: TRBV5-1; abundance: few; j_gene: TRBJ2-5; d_gene: -; CDR3aa: CASSSLGRGDQETQYF; CDR3nt: TGCGCCAGCAGCTCCCTCGGACGGGGAGACCAAGAGACCCAGTACTTC
len: 14; v_gene: TRBV10-3; abundance: few; j_gene: TRBJ2-1; d_gene: TRBD2; CDR3aa: CAAQSASGGNEQFF; CDR3nt: TGTGCCGCCCAATCCGCTAGCGGGGGGAATGAGCAGTTCTTC
len: 16; v_gene: TRBV19; abundance: few; j_gene: TRBJ2-6; d_gene: -; CDR3aa: CASSITWSSGANVLTF; CDR3nt: TGTGCCAGTAGTATAACCTGGAGCTCTGGGGCCAACGTCCTGACTTTC
len: 18; v_gene: TRBV4-1; abundance: few; j_gene: TRBJ1-5; d_gene: -; CDR3aa: CASSRQDPASSSNQPQHF; CDR3nt: TGCGCCAGCAGCCGACAGGACCCGGCCTCGTCGAGCAATCAGCCCCAGCATTTT
len: 13; v_gene: TRBV7-9; abundance: -; j_gene: TRBJ1-1; d_gene: -; CDR3aa: CASSFTGESEAFF; CDR3nt: TGTGCCAGCAGCTTTACAGGTGAGTCTGAAGCTTTCTTT
len: 11; v_gene: TRBV20-1; abundance: few; j_gene: TRBJ1-2; d_gene: -; CDR3aa: CSAPGALGYTF; CDR3nt: TGCAGTGCTCCAGGCGCACTTGGCTACACCTTC
len: 16; v_gene: TRBV6-5; abundance: -; j_gene: TRBJ2-5; d_gene: TRBD1; CDR3aa: CASSYFGDRGQGTQYF; CDR3nt: TGTGCCAGCAGTTACTTCGGGGACAGGGGGCAGGGGACCCAGTACTTC
len: 16; v_gene: TRBV7-2; abundance: many; j_gene: TRBJ2-3; d_gene: -; CDR3aa: CASSPGRTDRTDTQYF; CDR3nt: TGTGCCAGCAGCCCAGGAAGGACAGATCGCACAGATACGCAGTATTTT
len: 13; v_gene: TRBV19; abundance: few; j_gene: TRBJ1-1; d_gene: -; CDR3aa: CASSIVPNTEAFF; CDR3nt: TGTGCCAGTAGTATCGTCCCGAACACTGAAGCTTTCTTT
len: 12; v_gene: TRBV7-9; abundance: -; j_gene: TRBJ1-2; d_gene: -; CDR3aa: CASSLVGEGYTF; CDR3nt: TGTGCCAGCAGCTTAGTCGGGGAAGGCTACACCTTC
len: 14; v_gene: TRBV10-1; abundance: -; j_gene: TRBJ1-5; d_gene: -; CDR3aa: CASSEPGSNQPQHF; CDR3nt: TGCGCCAGCAGTGAACCGGGTAGCAATCAGCCCCAGCATTTT
len: 15; v_gene: TRBV6-6; abundance: -; j_gene: TRBJ2-1; d_gene: TRBD2; CDR3aa: CASSYSNTGRGEQFF; CDR3nt: TGTGCCAGCAGTTACTCGAATACGGGGAGGGGTGAGCAGTTCTTC
len: 13; v_gene: TRBV29-1; abundance: -; j_gene: TRBJ1-1; d_gene: TRBD1; CDR3aa: CSVEGQGHTEAFF; CDR3nt: TGCAGCGTTGAGGGACAGGGACACACTGAAGCTTTCTTT
len: 14; v_gene: TRBV11-2; abundance: -; j_gene: TRBJ2-1; d_gene: TRBD2; CDR3aa: CASSERGGYNEQFF; CDR3nt: TGTGCCAGCAGTGAGCGGGGGGGCTACAATGAGCAGTTCTTC
len: 14; v_gene: TRBV7-9; abundance: few; j_gene: TRBJ2-7; d_gene: TRBD2; CDR3aa: CASSSGTRFYEQYF; CDR3nt: TGTGCCAGCAGCTCTGGGACTAGGTTCTACGAGCAGTACTTC
len: 15; v_gene: TRBV7-2; abundance: few; j_gene: TRBJ2-5; d_gene: TRBD2; CDR3aa: CASSPPAGGGETQYF; CDR3nt: TGTGCCAGCAGCCCGCCCGCGGGGGGCGGGGAGACCCAGTACTTC
len: 14; v_gene: TRBV6-5; abundance: few; j_gene: TRBJ2-5; d_gene: TRBD1; CDR3aa: CASSTSGGKETQYF; CDR3nt: TGTGCCAGCAGTACTTCAGGGGGAAAAGAGACCCAGTACTTC
len: 14; v_gene: TRBV7-6; abundance: -; j_gene: TRBJ2-7; d_gene: -; CDR3aa: CASSLMDRGDEQYF; CDR3nt: TGTGCCAGCAGCTTAATGGACAGAGGGGACGAGCAGTACTTC
len: 15; v_gene: TRBV19; abundance: few; j_gene: TRBJ2-1; d_gene: TRBD2; CDR3aa: CASKDGGAFSNEQFF; CDR3nt: TGTGCCAGTAAGGACGGGGGGGCCTTTAGCAATGAGCAGTTCTTC
len: 15; v_gene: TRBV7-7; abundance: few; j_gene: TRBJ2-1; d_gene: TRBD1; CDR3aa: CASSLGTGAVNEQFF; CDR3nt: TGTGCTAGCAGCTTAGGAACAGGGGCGGTCAATGAGCAGTTCTTC
len: 15; v_gene: TRBV2; abundance: -; j_gene: TRBJ2-1; d_gene: TRBD2; CDR3aa: CASRTSSGILNEQFF; CDR3nt: TGTGCCAGCAGGACTTCTAGCGGGATCTTAAATGAGCAGTTCTTC
len: 16; v_gene: TRBV23-1; abundance: -; j_gene: TRBJ2-2; d_gene: -; CDR3aa: CASTHLKILNTGELFF; CDR3nt: TGCGCCAGCACTCATCTCAAGATTCTAAACACCGGGGAGCTGTTTTTT
len: 16; v_gene: TRBV9; abundance: -; j_gene: TRBJ2-2; d_gene: -; CDR3aa: CASSANPGGPPGELFF; CDR3nt: TGTGCCAGCAGCGCAAACCCGGGGGGCCCCCCCGGGGAGCTGTTTTTT
len: 14; v_gene: TRBV5-4; abundance: few; j_gene: TRBJ2-7; d_gene: -; CDR3aa: CASRWDSASYEQYF; CDR3nt: TGTGCCAGCAGATGGGACTCGGCATCCTACGAGCAGTACTTC
len: 15; v_gene: TRBV29-1; abundance: few; j_gene: TRBJ2-5; d_gene: -; CDR3aa: CSVKEGGHYQETQYF; CDR3nt: TGCAGCGTGAAAGAGGGGGGGCATTACCAAGAGACCCAGTACTTC
len: 17; v_gene: TRBV5-1; abundance: -; j_gene: TRBJ1-2; d_gene: TRBD1; CDR3aa: CASTRGQGSSPLDGYTF; CDR3nt: TGCGCCAGCACCCGCGGACAGGGGAGTTCCCCCTTGGATGGCTACACCTTC
len: 15; v_gene: TRBV6-1; abundance: -; j_gene: TRBJ2-7; d_gene: -; CDR3aa: CASSGKRGYGDEQYF; CDR3nt: TGTGCCAGCAGCGGGAAACGTGGGTATGGCGACGAGCAGTACTTC
len: 17; v_gene: TRBV4-1; abundance: -; j_gene: TRBJ2-3; d_gene: -; CDR3aa: CASSQGITGTSTDTQYF; CDR3nt: TGCGCCAGCAGCCAAGGGATAACGGGGACTAGCACAGATACGCAGTATTTT
len: 15; v_gene: TRBV5-1; abundance: few; j_gene: TRBJ1-1; d_gene: -; CDR3aa: CASSLVLGAGTEAFF; CDR3nt: TGCGCCAGCAGCTTGGTGTTGGGGGCAGGGACTGAAGCTTTCTTT
len: 13; v_gene: TRBV27; abundance: few; j_gene: TRBJ1-1; d_gene: TRBD1; CDR3aa: CASSPYRGTEAFF; CDR3nt: TGTGCCAGCAGTCCATACAGGGGCACTGAAGCTTTCTTT
len: 14; v_gene: TRBV6-5; abundance: -; j_gene: TRBJ1-4; d_gene: -; CDR3aa: CASSVRGTNEKLFF; CDR3nt: TGTGCCAGCAGTGTCAGGGGTACAAATGAAAAACTGTTTTTT
len: 16; v_gene: TRBV7-9; abundance: -; j_gene: TRBJ2-5; d_gene: TRBD1; CDR3aa: CASSSTGATSFQTQYF; CDR3nt: TGTGCCAGCAGCTCCACAGGGGCCACGTCTTTTCAGACCCAGTACTTC
len: 16; v_gene: TRBV15; abundance: few; j_gene: TRBJ2-1; d_gene: -; CDR3aa: CATSREDRPSYNEQFF; CDR3nt: TGTGCCACCAGCAGAGAGGACAGACCGTCCTACAATGAGCAGTTCTTC
len: 16; v_gene: TRBV7-8; abundance: -; j_gene: TRBJ1-5; d_gene: TRBD1; CDR3aa: CASSFSGQGANQPQHF; CDR3nt: TGTGCCAGCAGCTTTTCAGGTCAGGGGGCAAACCAGCCCCAGCATTTT
len: 15; v_gene: TRBV5-1; abundance: few; j_gene: TRBJ1-5; d_gene: -; CDR3aa: CGRGLDIYSNQPQHF; CDR3nt: TGCGGCCGGGGATTGGATATTTATAGCAATCAGCCCCAGCATTTT
len: 16; v_gene: TRBV11-2; abundance: -; j_gene: TRBJ2-3; d_gene: TRBD2; CDR3aa: CASSLVGGGSTDTQYF; CDR3nt: TGTGCCAGCAGCTTAGTTGGCGGGGGAAGCACAGATACGCAGTATTTT
len: 17; v_gene: TRBV7-2; abundance: -; j_gene: TRBJ2-3; d_gene: TRBD2; CDR3aa: CASSLQLASGATDTQYF; CDR3nt: TGTGCCAGCAGCTTACAGTTGGCTAGCGGGGCGACAGATACGCAGTATTTT
len: 14; v_gene: TRBV15; abundance: -; j_gene: TRBJ2-7; d_gene: TRBD1; CDR3aa: CATSRDWDSYEQYF; CDR3nt: TGTGCCACCAGCAGAGATTGGGACAGCTACGAGCAGTACTTC
len: 16; v_gene: TRBV5-1; abundance: -; j_gene: TRBJ1-2; d_gene: TRBD1; CDR3aa: CASKPSGTGATYGYTF; CDR3nt: TGCGCCAGCAAACCCTCCGGGACAGGGGCGACCTATGGCTACACCTTC
len: 11; v_gene: TRBV20-1; abundance: -; j_gene: TRBJ2-7; d_gene: -; CDR3aa: CSAMDILEQYF; CDR3nt: TGCAGTGCAATGGACATCCTCGAGCAGTACTTC